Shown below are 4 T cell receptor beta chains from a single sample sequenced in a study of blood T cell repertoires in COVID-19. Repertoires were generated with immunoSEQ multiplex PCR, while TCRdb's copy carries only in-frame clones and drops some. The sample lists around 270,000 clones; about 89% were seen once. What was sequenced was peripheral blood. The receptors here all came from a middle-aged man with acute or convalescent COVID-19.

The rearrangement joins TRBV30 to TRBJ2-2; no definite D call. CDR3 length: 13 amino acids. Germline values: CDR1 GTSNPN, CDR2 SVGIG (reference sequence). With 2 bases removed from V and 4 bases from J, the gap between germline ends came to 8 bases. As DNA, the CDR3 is TGTGCCTGGAGTCCCCGGTTCACCGGGGAGCTGTTTTTT. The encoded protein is CAWSPRFTGELFF.

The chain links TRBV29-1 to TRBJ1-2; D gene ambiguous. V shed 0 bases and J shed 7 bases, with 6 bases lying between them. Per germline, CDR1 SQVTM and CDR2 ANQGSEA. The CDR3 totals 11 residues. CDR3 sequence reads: CSVEDSPGYTF. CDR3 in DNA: TGCAGCGTTGAAGATAGCCCTGGCTACACCTTC.

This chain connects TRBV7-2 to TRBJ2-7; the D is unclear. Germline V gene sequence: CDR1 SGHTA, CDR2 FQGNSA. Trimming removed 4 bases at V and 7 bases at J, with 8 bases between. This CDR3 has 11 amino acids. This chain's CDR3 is CASSSPTEQYF. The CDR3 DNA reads TGTGCCAGCAGCTCCCCGACAGAGCAGTACTTC.

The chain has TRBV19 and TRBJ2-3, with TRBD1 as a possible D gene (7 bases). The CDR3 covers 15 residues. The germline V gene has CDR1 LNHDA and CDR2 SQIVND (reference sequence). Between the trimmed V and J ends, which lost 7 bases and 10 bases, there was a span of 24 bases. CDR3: CASTIRGDSSRAQYF. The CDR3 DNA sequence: TGTGCCAGTACCATTAGGGGGGACAGCTCTAGGGCGCAGTATTTT.